A single sample is the source of the 10 T cell receptor beta chains below, sequenced in a study of patients and donors after allogeneic stem cell transplantation. TCRdb re-called the RT-PCR reads through MiXCR, storing one row per CDR3 protein. The data hold approximately 150,000 distinct CDR3 sequences, with roughly 35% observed a single time. The sample taken for sequencing was blood, either unsorted or a sorted T cell fraction (not recorded which). The origin of the receptors is a human donor who was either an allogeneic HSCT recipient or a stem cell or donor lymphocyte infusion donor (not recorded which). It is not recorded whose cells these are; they may come from a transplant donor.

As for this clonotype: One end of the junction varies from germline; a read error may be responsible. The genes are TRBV24-1 and TRBJ1-2; no definite D call. CDR1 is KGHDR and CDR2 is SFDVKD in the germline V gene. This CDR3 has 13 amino acids. The CDR3 loop is CANSDPGRSGYTF. The CDR3, as DNA: TGTGCCAACAGTGACCCCGGGCGAAGTGGCTACACCTTC.

This clonotype has more than one count but fewer than ten. The J gene is TRBJ1-4, the V gene TRBV6-5; 8 nucleotides align to TRBD1. V was pared by 7 bases and J by 3 bases, with 7 bases of the junction left unmatched. Germline V gives CDR1 MNHEY, CDR2 SVGAGI. CDR3 size: 15 residues. The CDR3 loop reads CASTETGGANEKLFF. The CDR3 bases are TGTGCCAGCACCGAAACAGGGGGTGCTAATGAAAAACTGTTTTTT.

The chain combines TRBV5-1 with TRBJ2-5; possible D gene TRBD2, 6 bases. The CDR3 runs 14 residues. Germline-derived CDR1 and CDR2 are SGHRS and YFSETQ. The germline V and J ends were trimmed by 3 bases and 4 bases, with 13 bases remaining between them. Written as DNA, the CDR3 is TGCGCCAGCAGCTCCGGACTATTATCAGAGACCCAGTACTTC. As protein: CASSSGLLSETQYF.

The chain links TRBV29-1 to TRBJ2-4; D is possibly TRBD1 (6 bases). The CDR3 is 14 residues long. The germline CDR1 and CDR2 sequences are SQVTM and ANQGSEA. Trimming stripped 3 bases from V and 7 bases from J, with 16 bases between. The CDR3 region has the DNA TGCAGCGTTGAGTCACAGGGATACAACAACATTCAGTACTTC. This gives the protein CSVESQGYNNIQYF.

The chain combines TRBV13 with TRBJ1-6, with a possible D match to TRBD1 (6 bases). Germline V CDR1 and CDR2: PRHDT, FYEKMQ (reference sequence). The CDR3 is 18 residues long. Trimming cost V 3 bases and J 0 bases, with 15 bases left between them. DNA for the CDR3: TGTGCCAGCAGCTTGCTCAGGGGCGAGAGCTCCTATAATTCACCCCTCCACTTT. It translates to CASSLLRGESSYNSPLHF.

V gene TRBV15 combines with J gene TRBJ1-5, with no clear D. The germline V and J ends were trimmed by 0 bases and 7 bases, with 13 bases remaining between them. CDR3 length: 15 amino acids. Looked up from germline, CDR1 is LNHNV and CDR2 is YYDKDF (reference sequence). CDR3 region: CATSRDRRIRQPQHF. The CDR3 DNA reads as TGTGCCACCAGCAGAGATCGGAGGATACGGCAGCCCCAGCATTTT.

V gene TRBV7-9 combines with J gene TRBJ1-1; 8 bases match TRBD1. V shed 4 bases, J shed 1 base, and the junction held 2 bases outside the gene matches. CDR1 is SEHNR, CDR2 FQNEAQ, per germline (reference sequence). CDR3 length: 14 amino acids. The CDR3 DNA follows: TGTGCCAGCAGCTCCGACAGGGGGAACACTGAAGCTTTCTTT. Translated: CASSSDRGNTEAFF.

The rearrangement joins TRBV20-1 to TRBJ2-1; D might be TRBD2 (6 bases). Per germline, CDR1 DFQATT and CDR2 SNEGSKA (reference sequence). The CDR3 totals 15 residues. Trimming removed 0 bases from V and 3 bases from J, with 12 bases in between. The CDR3 region is CSARDLEGFYNEQFF. The CDR3 region has the DNA TGCAGTGCTAGAGATTTGGAGGGATTCTACAATGAGCAGTTCTTC.

The table lists this clonotype with a few counts. The chain couples TRBV6-1 to TRBJ1-5; 7 bases align to TRBD1. Germline CDR1 reads MNHNS; CDR2 reads SASEGT. CDR3 length: 13 amino acids. Trimming removed 6 bases from V and 9 bases from J; junction bases left unmatched: 8. CDR3 in DNA: TGTGCCAGCAGGCTACAGGGGCAGGGGCCCCAGCATTTT. Amino acids: CASRLQGQGPQHF.

The chain carries TRBV4-3 and TRBJ1-1; D remains ambiguous. The germline gives CDR1 LGHNA, CDR2 YSLEER. V lost 0 bases and J 2 bases, leaving 10 bases between the germline ends. CDR3 length equals 15 residues. CDR3 amino acids: CASSQDLPPNTEAFF. The CDR3 nucleotides are TGCGCCAGCAGCCAAGACCTTCCACCTAACACTGAAGCTTTCTTT.